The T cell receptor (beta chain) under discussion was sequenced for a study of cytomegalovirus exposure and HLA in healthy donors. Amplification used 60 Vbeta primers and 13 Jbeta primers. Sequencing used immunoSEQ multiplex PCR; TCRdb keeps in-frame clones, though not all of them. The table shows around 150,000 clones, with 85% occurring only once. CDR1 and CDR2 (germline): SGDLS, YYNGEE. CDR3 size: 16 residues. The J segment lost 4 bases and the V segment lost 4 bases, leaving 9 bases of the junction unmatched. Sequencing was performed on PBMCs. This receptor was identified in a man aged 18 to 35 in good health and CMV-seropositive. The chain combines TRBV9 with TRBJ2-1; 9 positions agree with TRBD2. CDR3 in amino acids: CASSPLGGGAYNEQFF. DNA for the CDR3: TGTGCCAGCAGCCCCCTTGGCGGGGGGGCTTACAATGAGCAGTTCTTC.